The sequence of this T cell receptor (beta chain) was determined in a study of metastatic and nonmetastatic thyroid tumors. About the research overall: A comparison of repertoires was made across blood and tumor or nodule tissue from malignant and benign thyroid patients.

From germline, CDR1 is MNHEY and CDR2 SVGAGI. The CDR3 is 17 residues long. The germline V and J ends were trimmed by 1 base and 9 bases, with 21 bases remaining between them. As handled by the study authors: The authors used CDR3 differences across clinicopathological groups to build a distant-metastasis classifier for papillary thyroid cancer. TCRdb re-called the PCR reads via MiXCR. The V and J calls and clone size are TCRdb's, not the authors'. The data show around 25,000 clones, roughly 24% seen once. Concerning this clone itself: Its antigen is not known.

Broader study findings: For both blood and tumor, malignant thyroid tumors reportedly showed significantly higher TCR beta diversity than benign nodules did.

No patient received treatment before thyroid surgery. The sequencing input was blood. The chain employs TRBV6-5 and TRBJ2-2; D is uncertain. This clonotype was sampled from a male donor with papillary thyroid cancer or a benign thyroid nodule (not recorded which). Some clones in this sample may be carry-over from other donors' samples. CDR3 nucleotide sequence: TGTGCCAGCAGTTACTACCCGGTACATGGATCAATCCGGGAGCTGTTTTTT. It codes for CASSYYPVHGSIRELFF.